The clone carrying this T cell receptor beta chain showed up just a few times. Its antigen is undetermined. Relying on iRepertoire HTBI primers and Arm-PCR of CDR3 regions, the team built TCR beta libraries. TCRdb ran MiXCR on the multiplex PCR reads and lists one entry per CDR3 protein. The table includes roughly 420,000 distinct CDR3 sequences, about a sixth detected once. The data stem from a study of regulatory T cells in long-lasting Graves disease. Study-level points and caveats: There were preferences for TRBV28, TRBJ1-2 and TRBJ2-5 in persistent disease. TCR diversity was lower in persistent Graves' patients than in newly diagnosed ones.

Time point described: newly diagnosed GD, antithyroid drugs for less than 3 months. From PBMCs, RNA was extracted and then used to make the TCR library. The EDTA tubes were filled with about 9 milliliters of drawn peripheral blood. V lost 6 bases, J lost 4 bases, and 7 bases lay in between. CDR1 SGHTA and CDR2 FQGNSA come from the germline V gene. The CDR3 runs 12 residues. The clonotype originates from a female donor with Graves disease. This sequence joins TRBV7-2 and TRBJ1-3, with D possibly matching TRBD1 (5 bases). The sequencing used peripheral blood mononuclear cells (PBMCs), collected at new diagnosis, from a patient treated with antithyroid drugs. The CDR3 DNA is TGTGCCAGCAGGAGGACAGGAAACACCATATATTTT. Translation gives CASRRTGNTIYF.